Each of the 25 T cell receptor beta chains below was sequenced from the same sample in a study of cytomegalovirus exposure and HLA in healthy donors. The primer mix had 60 Vbeta and 13 Jbeta primers. Produced via immunoSEQ multiplex PCR; TCRdb's table is partial and in-frame only. The table gives 50,000 or so clones; the top ten clones make up more than 9% of it. Sample: PBMCs. These TCRs come from a woman aged 55-70 years in good health and CMV-seropositive.

The chain combines TRBV27 with TRBJ2-3; D not resolved. The CDR3 runs to 13 residues. V shed 6 bases and J shed 1 base, with 8 bases lying between them. CDR1 is MNHEY, CDR2 SMNVEV, per germline (reference sequence). The CDR3 sequence: CASRRQGTDTQYF. DNA of the CDR3: TGTGCCAGCAGACGACAAGGCACAGATACGCAGTATTTT.

J is TRBJ1-1 and V is TRBV11-3; D not certain. Germline V CDR1 and CDR2: SGHNT, YENEEA. V was clipped by 3 bases and J by 1 base, with 6 bases between them. This CDR3 region has 13 residues. CDR3 region: CASSLMRNTEAFF. CDR3 bases: TGTGCCAGCAGCTTGATGCGGAACACTGAAGCTTTCTTT.

The chain carries TRBV2 and TRBJ1-1; no clear D. V gave up 7 bases and J gave up 2 bases, with 5 bases separating them. There are 11 residues in the CDR3. Germline V gives CDR1 SNHLY, CDR2 FYNNEI. The CDR3 protein is CASTQNTEAFF. DNA of the CDR3: TGTGCCAGCACCCAAAACACTGAAGCTTTCTTT.

The chain combines TRBV11-2 with TRBJ2-7; 10 bases fit TRBD2. The CDR3 contains 15 residues. Trimming at V came to 6 bases and at J to 0 bases, leaving 5 bases not matched to a gene. The germline CDR1 and CDR2 sequences are SGHAT and FQNNGV. As DNA, the CDR3 is TGTGCCAGCAGGTCTAGCGGGGGCAGCTCCTACGAGCAGTACTTC. This sequence encodes CASRSSGGSSYEQYF.

The chain recombines TRBV5-1 with TRBJ2-7, with 9 bases aligning to TRBD1. In germline, CDR1 is SGHRS, CDR2 YFSETQ. V was pared by 4 bases and J by 2 bases, with 13 bases of the junction left unmatched. CDR3 size: 17 residues. The chain's CDR3 is CASSGGPGTGITYEQYF. The CDR3 nucleotides read TGCGCCAGCAGCGGGGGCCCCGGGACAGGGATCACCTACGAGCAGTACTTC.

The rearrangement uses TRBV28 and TRBJ1-5; D gene unclear. The CDR3 runs 13 residues. Germline CDR1 is MDHEN and CDR2 is SYDVKM. With 4 bases removed from V and 9 bases from J, the gap between germline ends came to 13 bases. The DNA of the CDR3 is TGTGCCAGCAGTTCCACCGACTCCCGGCCCCAGCATTTT. Amino acids: CASSSTDSRPQHF.

The chain uses TRBV7-9 and TRBJ1-6; D is perhaps TRBD1 (5 bases). Germline loops: CDR1 SEHNR, CDR2 FQNEAQ (reference sequence). There are 15 residues in the CDR3. V lost 11 bases and J lost 10, with 24 bases in between. CDR3 protein: CACPEGSLRESPLHF. CDR3 DNA sequence: TGTGCCTGCCCGGAGGGGAGTCTCCGTGAGTCACCCCTCCACTTT.

The rearrangement links TRBV18 to TRBJ2-1, with 7 bases identical to TRBD1. Germline V CDR1 and CDR2: KGHSH, LQKENI. V dropped 2 bases and J dropped 5; count of bases not matched to a gene: 6. CDR3 size: 15 residues. DNA for the CDR3: TGTGCCAGCTCACCATCAAGGGACAGCGACAATGAGCAGTTCTTC. Its protein is CASSPSRDSDNEQFF. Full variable domain (outside the CDR3, taken from reference TRBV18 and TRBJ2-1): NAGVMQNPRHLVRRRGQEARLRCSPMKGHSHVYWYRQLPEEGLKFMVYLQKENIIDESGMPKERFSAEFPKEGPSILRIQQVVRGDSAAYFCASSPSRDSDNEQFFGPGTRLTVL.

The V gene is TRBV28, the J gene TRBJ1-3; no definite D call. V was clipped by 8 bases and J by 0 bases, with 14 bases between them. The CDR3 consists of 15 residues. Looked up from germline, CDR1 is MDHEN and CDR2 is SYDVKM. The CDR3 nucleotides are TGTGCCAGCCAGCCCCGACTATTCTCTGGAAACACCATATATTTT. Protein product: CASQPRLFSGNTIYF.

The genes are TRBV6-5 and TRBJ2-7; TRBD2 is a possible D gene (7 bases). The CDR3 is 16 amino acids. Trimming shortened V by 0 bases and J by 2 bases, and 14 bases separated the two germline ends. The V gene's germline CDR1 is MNHEY and CDR2 SVGAGI. As DNA, the CDR3 is TGTGCCAGCAGTTACTCCTCGGGGGGCGGGGCCTACGAGCAGTACTTC. Its translation: CASSYSSGGGAYEQYF.

The rearrangement joins TRBV28 to TRBJ2-7; D unresolved. The CDR3 runs 11 residues. V gave up 5 bases and J gave up 4 bases, with 6 bases separating them. CDR1 and CDR2 (germline): MDHEN, SYDVKM. Written as DNA, the CDR3 is TGTGCCAGCAGTCTCCTGTACGAGCAGTACTTC. Translated: CASSLLYEQYF.

The V gene is TRBV11-3, the J gene TRBJ1-1; D possibly corresponds to TRBD1 (6 bases). The germline V gene encodes CDR1 SGHNT and CDR2 YENEEA. The CDR3 is 15 amino acids. Trimming stripped 5 bases from V and 1 base from J, with 14 bases between. The DNA for the CDR3 is TGTGCCAGCAGCCGCGTCGGGACAACGAACACTGAAGCTTTCTTT. The encoded protein is CASSRVGTTNTEAFF.

The chain combines TRBV11-3 with TRBJ1-1, with 7 bases aligning to TRBD1. Trimming cost V 6 bases and J 0 bases; bases outside gene matches: 4. The CDR3 extends over 14 amino acids. Germline CDR1 SGHNT, CDR2 YENEEA. The CDR3 nucleotides read TGTGCCAGCAGGGTTACAGGGGTGAACACTGAAGCTTTCTTT. This gives the protein CASRVTGVNTEAFF. The full variable domain, in which reference TRBV11-3 and TRBJ1-1 provide the parts outside the CDR3, is EAGVVQSPRYKIIEKKQPVAFWCNPISGHNTLYWYLQNLGQGPELLIRYENEEAVDDSQLPKDRFSAERLKGVDSTLKIQPAELGDSAVYLCASRVTGVNTEAFFGQGTRLTVV.

The chain combines TRBV29-1 with TRBJ2-7; 7 bases agree with TRBD2. This CDR3 is built from 12 residues. CDR1 and CDR2 from the germline V gene are SQVTM and ANQGSEA. After removal of 4 bases from V and 4 bases from J, the junction contained 4 bases not matched to a gene. The CDR3: CSVVIAGYEQYF. The DNA for the CDR3 is TGCAGCGTTGTAATAGCGGGTTACGAGCAGTACTTC.

In regard to this clone: Other DNA sequences of this sample code for an identical CDR3. As DNA, the CDR3 is TGTGCCAGCTCACCGAGTTCGTACGAGCAGTACTTC. Translating it yields CASSPSSYEQYF. This chain uses TRBV18 with TRBJ2-7; D ambiguous. Germline lookup yields CDR1 KGHSH and CDR2 LQKENI. Trimming removed 3 bases from V and 4 bases from J, with 7 bases in between. CDR3 length: 12 amino acids.

This CDR3 is CASSHIGQRFSYNEQFF. The CDR3 nucleotides read TGTGCCAGCAGCCACATCGGTCAGCGATTTTCCTACAATGAGCAGTTCTTC. V gene TRBV7-9 combines with J gene TRBJ2-1; no definite D call. The CDR3 extends over 17 amino acids. Germline CDR1 SEHNR, CDR2 FQNEAQ (reference sequence). V dropped 5 bases and J dropped 1 base, with 18 bases sitting between them.

The V gene is TRBV7-2, the J gene TRBJ1-1, with D perhaps matching TRBD1 (6 bases). The V gene lost 5 bases and the J gene lost 4 bases, with 17 bases spanning the gap. The CDR3 loop spans 15 amino acids. From germline, CDR1 is SGHTA and CDR2 FQGNSA. The CDR3 DNA follows: TGTGCCAGCAGCCCTCAGTCTCCAGGGGTCACTGAAGCTTTCTTT. Amino acid sequence: CASSPQSPGVTEAFF.

The gene calls are TRBV7-9 and TRBJ1-6; D gene uncertain. V was pared by 1 base and J by 8 bases, with 6 bases between. Germline CDR1 SEHNR, CDR2 FQNEAQ (reference sequence). The CDR3 is made up of 13 amino acids. The CDR3 region has the DNA TGTGCCAGCAGCTTAGATGAGGATTCACCCCTCCACTTT. This gives the protein CASSLDEDSPLHF.

This chain connects TRBV7-2 to TRBJ2-7, with 7 bases that match TRBD1. The CDR3 spans 14 residues. Germline CDR1 and CDR2: SGHTA and FQGNSA. The V gene end was trimmed by 2 bases and the J gene end by 3 bases; junction bases not matched to a gene: 4. This CDR3 is CASSLSRGNYEQYF. CDR3 in DNA: TGTGCCAGCAGCTTATCCAGGGGGAACTACGAGCAGTACTTC. Looking up the rest from reference TRBV7-2 and TRBJ2-7 gives the full variable domain: GAGVSQSPSNKVTEKGKDVELRCDPISGHTALYWYRQSLGQGLEFLIYFQGNSAPDKSGLPSDRFSAERTGGSVSTLTIQRTQQEDSAVYLCASSLSRGNYEQYFGPGTRLTVT.

The chain couples TRBV10-2 to TRBJ1-5; possibly TRBD1 for D (6 bases). CDR1 and CDR2 from the germline V gene are WSHSY and SAAADI. Trimming took off 3 bases at V and 2 bases at J, with 8 bases between the two ends. The CDR3 extends over 14 amino acids. The CDR3 is CASSEQGGNQPQHF. Here the CDR3 DNA reads TGCGCCAGCAGTGAACAGGGAGGCAATCAGCCCCAGCATTTT.

V and J are TRBV6-5 and TRBJ1-2; 8 positions match TRBD1. V was clipped by 7 bases and J by 5 bases; unmatched bases: 6. The CDR3 covers 13 residues. CDR1 is MNHEY and CDR2 is SVGAGI in the germline V gene. CDR3 in amino acids: CASTLDRGYGYTF. In DNA form, the CDR3 reads TGTGCCAGCACTCTAGACAGGGGTTATGGCTACACCTTC.

V and J are TRBV5-1 and TRBJ2-7, with D possibly TRBD2 on 6 matching bases. This CDR3 is 15 amino acids long. Germline CDR1 reads SGHRS; CDR2 reads YFSETQ. Trimming took 4 bases from V and 0 from J, leaving 14 bases between them. As DNA, the CDR3 is TGCGCCAGCAGCGGCGGGACGGGCCGCTCCTACGAGCAGTACTTC. Translation gives CASSGGTGRSYEQYF.

This chain links TRBV19 with TRBJ1-5; D unresolved. This CDR3 comprises 13 residues. Germline V gene sequence: CDR1 LNHDA, CDR2 SQIVND (reference sequence). Trimming took off 9 bases at V and 4 bases at J, with 13 bases between the two ends. Here the CDR3 DNA reads TGTGCCAGCCTTCCCTCGAGGAATCAGCCCCAGCATTTT. Translated: CASLPSRNQPQHF.

CDR3 nucleotide sequence: TGTGCCAGCAGGCCCAATTGGGGGGGAACGGTCTATGGCTACACCTTC. Translating it yields CASRPNWGGTVYGYTF. This sequence joins TRBV11-2 and TRBJ1-2; D possibly corresponds to TRBD1 (5 bases). The CDR3 is made up of 16 amino acids. Trimming cost V 6 bases and J 4 bases, with 21 bases left between them. CDR1 and CDR2 from the germline V gene are SGHAT and FQNNGV.

The chain carries TRBV19 and TRBJ1-1; 7 bases match TRBD1. The CDR3 has 15 residues. CDR1 and CDR2 (germline): LNHDA, SQIVND (reference sequence). Germline trimming cut 5 bases from V and 11 bases from J; bases unmatched to any gene: 17. The CDR3 nucleotides read TGTGCCAGTAGTCTCTCTACTCAGGGGGGTAGAACGGCTTTCTTT. As protein: CASSLSTQGGRTAFF. The entire variable domain, with the rest obtained from reference TRBV19 and TRBJ1-1, is as follows: DGGITQSPKYLFRKEGQNVTLSCEQNLNHDAMYWYRQDPGQGLRLIYYSQIVNDFQKGDIAEGYSVSREKKESFPLTVTSAQKNPTAFYLCASSLSTQGGRTAFFGQGTRLTVV.